This T cell receptor beta chain was profiled in a study of radiation and T cells in renal cell carcinoma. General study results and limits: Top tumor clonotypes rose in blood 2 weeks post-radiation, then contracted.

Of note for this clone: Its cognate antigen is unknown.

Sample time point: baseline pretreatment blood. The treatment: 15 Gy SBRT to primary tumor, nephrectomy 4 weeks later. Blood was sampled at baseline, 2 weeks and 4 weeks after SBRT. The tumor was a clear cell renal cell carcinoma. The method was immunoSEQ multiplex PCR; TCRdb's version includes in-frame clones alone and lacks a portion of them. The sample consists of about 22,000 clones, 80% of them appearing once. Germline lookup yields CDR1 LNHNV and CDR2 YYDKDF (reference sequence). The CDR3 is 18 residues long. The trim removed 0 bases at V and 4 bases at J, leaving 8 bases unmatched. Specimen: blood, collected from a patient whose treatment included radiotherapy and nephrectomy. This clonotype originated in a man aged 55 to 70 with renal cell carcinoma. This chain uses TRBV15 with TRBJ2-7; 14 bases match TRBD2. The CDR3 loop reads CATSRDPPGLAGAYEQYF. In DNA, the CDR3 is TGTGCCACCAGCAGAGACCCACCGGGACTAGCGGGAGCGTACGAGCAGTACTTC.